The 10 T cell receptor beta chains presented below share a single source sample, sequenced in a study of blood T cell repertoires in COVID-19 (dated by TCRdb to the early 2020s). The receptor library was made with the immunoSEQ multiplex PCR assay. TCRdb's version of the immuneACCESS table is confined to in-frame rearrangements and falls short of the full clone set. An unresolved V gene accounts for under half of the shortfall where checked; the remainder is of unknown origin. This sample comprises approximately 140,000 clones, 80% to 85% of them detected only once. Roughly two fifths of the sample is held by the ten biggest clonotypes. Sequenced: peripheral blood. These receptors were taken from a human donor in a cohort sampled during active COVID-19.

The CDR3: CAISESDWSYTEAFF. The CDR3 region has the DNA TGTGCCATCAGTGAGTCGGATTGGAGCTACACTGAAGCTTTCTTT. The chain recombines TRBV10-3 with TRBJ1-1; D ambiguous. Germline V CDR1 and CDR2: ENHRY, SYGVKD. The CDR3 loop spans 15 amino acids. Trimming removed 0 bases at V and 3 bases at J, with 11 bases between.

The V gene is TRBV6-1, the J gene TRBJ2-7, with 8 bases aligning to TRBD1. Germline V gene lookup returns CDR1 MNHNS and CDR2 SASEGT. V dropped 1 base and J dropped 2; count of bases not matched to a gene: 10. The CDR3 is made up of 17 amino acids. The CDR3 is CASSEGGQARFTYEQYF. The CDR3 nucleotides read TGTGCCAGCAGTGAAGGGGGACAGGCCCGTTTCACCTACGAGCAGTACTTC.

V usage is TRBV19 and J usage is TRBJ1-2; TRBD1 is a possible D gene (5 bases). The germline V gene has CDR1 LNHDA and CDR2 SQIVND (reference sequence). CDR3 length: 13 amino acids. Trimming took off 6 bases at V and 6 bases at J, with 14 bases between the two ends. The CDR3 here is CASSMGLTDGYTF. The CDR3 DNA reads TGTGCCAGTAGCATGGGACTGACGGATGGCTACACCTTC. The full variable domain, its missing parts supplied by reference TRBV19 and TRBJ1-2, is DGGITQSPKYLFRKEGQNVTLSCEQNLNHDAMYWYRQDPGQGLRLIYYSQIVNDFQKGDIAEGYSVSREKKESFPLTVTSAQKNPTAFYLCASSMGLTDGYTFGSGTRLTVV.

The rearrangement uses TRBV14 and TRBJ2-7; D gene uncertain. V lost 0 bases and J 6 bases, leaving 18 bases between the germline ends. The V gene's germline CDR1 is SGHDN and CDR2 FVKESK. The CDR3 runs to 16 residues. The CDR3 nucleotides are TGTGCCAGCAGCCAAGAGCCGGGTTTCGCCAGTTCCGAGCAGTACTTC. It translates to CASSQEPGFASSEQYF.

The chain links TRBV10-2 to TRBJ1-1, with D tentatively TRBD1 (6 bases). V was cut by 6 bases and J by 0 bases, with 11 bases left in between. This CDR3 region has 14 residues. From germline, CDR1 is WSHSY and CDR2 SAAADI. The CDR3 DNA reads TGCGCCAGCAGCCCAGGGGACGTGAACACTGAAGCTTTCTTT. This sequence encodes CASSPGDVNTEAFF.

The chain employs TRBV5-1 and TRBJ2-1; TRBD1 matches at 8 bases. CDR3 length: 15 amino acids. J lost 5 bases, V lost 6 bases, and 10 bases had no gene match. Germline V gives CDR1 SGHRS, CDR2 YFSETQ. The CDR3 is CASMPETGVDNEQFF. The CDR3 region has the DNA TGCGCCAGCATGCCCGAGACAGGGGTAGACAATGAGCAGTTCTTC.

The sample holds a few counts of this clone. V and J are TRBV7-8 and TRBJ1-1; D call uncertain. Germline V gene sequence: CDR1 SGHVS, CDR2 FQNEAQ. The CDR3 runs 12 residues. V dropped 7 bases and J dropped 8 bases, with 14 bases sitting between them. The CDR3 reads CASKLEGGEAFF. The CDR3 coding sequence is TGTGCCAGCAAGTTGGAGGGAGGAGAAGCTTTCTTT.

V gene TRBV7-2 combines with J gene TRBJ1-1; no reliable D call. The germline gives CDR1 SGHTA, CDR2 FQGNSA. This CDR3 contains 14 residues. The V end was cut by 1 base, the J end by 1 base, with 7 bases between. The CDR3 region has the DNA TGTGCCAGCAGCTTAGGAGCGGGGAACACTGAAGCTTTCTTT. Amino acids: CASSLGAGNTEAFF.

The gene calls are TRBV10-3 and TRBJ1-2; D might be TRBD1 (5 bases). This CDR3 is 12 amino acids long. The germline gives CDR1 ENHRY, CDR2 SYGVKD. Trimming left V 10 bases short and J 8 bases short, with 17 bases between. Here the CDR3 DNA reads TGTGCCACCAAAGAAGGGGAAAAGGGCTACACCTTC. Its protein product is CATKEGEKGYTF.

The sample holds one count of this clone. V and J are TRBV4-1 and TRBJ1-2; 10 bases fit TRBD1. The CDR3 is 15 residues long. The V gene end was trimmed by 2 bases and the J gene end by 8 bases; junction bases not matched to a gene: 8. Germline lookup yields CDR1 MGHRA and CDR2 YSYEKL. CDR3 residues: CASSQSRQGATGYTF. The CDR3 DNA reads as TGCGCCAGCAGCCAATCCCGACAGGGGGCGACCGGCTACACCTTC.